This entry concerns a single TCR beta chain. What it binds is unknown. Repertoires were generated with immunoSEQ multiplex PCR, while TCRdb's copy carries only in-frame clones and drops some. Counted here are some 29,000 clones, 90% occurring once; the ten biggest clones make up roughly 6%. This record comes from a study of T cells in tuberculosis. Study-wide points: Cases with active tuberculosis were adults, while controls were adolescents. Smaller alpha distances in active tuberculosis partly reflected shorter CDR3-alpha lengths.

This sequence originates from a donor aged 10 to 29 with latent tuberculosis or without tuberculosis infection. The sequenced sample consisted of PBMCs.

The CDR3, as DNA: TGTGCCAGGAGTCCGGAACCCGGACAGAACAATGAGCAGTTCTTC. Protein product: CARSPEPGQNNEQFF. The chain is built from TRBV9 and TRBJ2-1; tentative D call: TRBD1 (6 bases). Trimming shortened V by 8 bases and J by 5 bases, and 20 bases separated the two germline ends. CDR3 length: 15 residues. CDR1 SGDLS and CDR2 YYNGEE come from the germline V gene.